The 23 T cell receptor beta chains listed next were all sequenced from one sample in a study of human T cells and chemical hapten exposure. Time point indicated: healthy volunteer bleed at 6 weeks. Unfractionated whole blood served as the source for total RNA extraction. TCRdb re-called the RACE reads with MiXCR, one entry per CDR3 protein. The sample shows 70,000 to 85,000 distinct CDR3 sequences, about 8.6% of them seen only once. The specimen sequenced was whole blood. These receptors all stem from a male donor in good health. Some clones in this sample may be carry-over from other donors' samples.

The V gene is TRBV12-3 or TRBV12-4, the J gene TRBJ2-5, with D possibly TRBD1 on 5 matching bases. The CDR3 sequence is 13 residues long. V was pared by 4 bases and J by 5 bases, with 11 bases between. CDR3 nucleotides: TGTGCCAGCAGTTCCATAGCAGGGGAGACCCAGTACTTC. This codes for CASSSIAGETQYF.

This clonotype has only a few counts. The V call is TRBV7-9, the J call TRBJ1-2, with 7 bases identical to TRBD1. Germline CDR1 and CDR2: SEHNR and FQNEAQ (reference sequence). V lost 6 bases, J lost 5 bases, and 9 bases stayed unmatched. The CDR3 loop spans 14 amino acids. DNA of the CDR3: TGTGCCAGCAGGGGTACAGGGGTACGGTATGGCTACACCTTC. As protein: CASRGTGVRYGYTF.

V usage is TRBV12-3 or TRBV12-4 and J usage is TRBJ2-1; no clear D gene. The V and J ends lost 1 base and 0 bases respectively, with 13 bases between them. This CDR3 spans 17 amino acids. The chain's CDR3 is CASSLDQASPSYNEQFF. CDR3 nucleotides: TGTGCCAGCAGTTTAGATCAAGCGAGTCCCTCCTACAATGAGCAGTTCTTC.

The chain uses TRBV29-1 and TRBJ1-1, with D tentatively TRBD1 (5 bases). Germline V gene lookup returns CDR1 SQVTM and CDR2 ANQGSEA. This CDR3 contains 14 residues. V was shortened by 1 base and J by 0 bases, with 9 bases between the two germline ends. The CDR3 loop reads CSVEGRQMNTEAFF. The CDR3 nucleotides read TGCAGCGTTGAAGGGCGACAGATGAACACTGAAGCTTTCTTT.

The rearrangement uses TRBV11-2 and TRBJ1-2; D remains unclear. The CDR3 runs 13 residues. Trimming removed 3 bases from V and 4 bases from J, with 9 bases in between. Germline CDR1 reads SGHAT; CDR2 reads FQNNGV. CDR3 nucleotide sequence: TGTGCCAGCAGCTTTCAGGCCCTCTATGGCTACACCTTC. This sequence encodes CASSFQALYGYTF.

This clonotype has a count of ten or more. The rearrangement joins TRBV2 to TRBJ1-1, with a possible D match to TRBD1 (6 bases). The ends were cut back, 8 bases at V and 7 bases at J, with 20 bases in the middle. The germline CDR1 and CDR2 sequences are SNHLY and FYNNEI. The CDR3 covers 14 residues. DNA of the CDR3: TGTGCCAGCTCTGACATCGGGGGCGCTCGTGAAGCTTTCTTT. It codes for CASSDIGGAREAFF.

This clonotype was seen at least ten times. CDR3 DNA: TGCAGTGCTCCGACTAGCGGGGGCACCAAAAACATTCAGTACTTC. Translation: CSAPTSGGTKNIQYF. The V and J genes are TRBV20-1 and TRBJ2-4; TRBD2 agrees at 12 bases. The germline CDR1 and CDR2 sequences are DFQATT and SNEGSKA (reference sequence). The CDR3 loop spans 15 amino acids. Trimming removed 5 bases from V and 2 bases from J; junction bases left unmatched: 4.

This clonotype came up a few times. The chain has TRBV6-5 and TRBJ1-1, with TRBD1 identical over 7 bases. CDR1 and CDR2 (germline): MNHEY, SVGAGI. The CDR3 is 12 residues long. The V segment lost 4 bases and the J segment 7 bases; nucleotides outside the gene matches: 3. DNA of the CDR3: TGTGCCAGCAGTTTGACAGGGCTTGAAGCTTTCTTT. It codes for CASSLTGLEAFF.

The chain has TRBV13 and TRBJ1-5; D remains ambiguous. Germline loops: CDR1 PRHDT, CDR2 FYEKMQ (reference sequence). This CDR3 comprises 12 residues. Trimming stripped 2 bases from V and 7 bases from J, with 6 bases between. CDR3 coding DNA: TGTGCCAGCAGCTTAAGAAGCCAGCCCCAGCATTTT. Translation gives CASSLRSQPQHF. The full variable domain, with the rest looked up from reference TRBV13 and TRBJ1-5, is AAGVIQSPRHLIKEKRETATLKCYPIPRHDTVYWYQQGPGQDPQFLISFYEKMQSDKGSIPDRFSAQQFSDYHSELNMSSLELGDSALYFCASSLRSQPQHFGDGTRLSIL.

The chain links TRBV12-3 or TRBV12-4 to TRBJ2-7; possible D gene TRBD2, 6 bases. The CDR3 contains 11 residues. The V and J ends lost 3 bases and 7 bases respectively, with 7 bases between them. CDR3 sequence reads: CASSFGGEQYF. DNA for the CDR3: TGTGCCAGCAGTTTCGGGGGAGAGCAGTACTTC.

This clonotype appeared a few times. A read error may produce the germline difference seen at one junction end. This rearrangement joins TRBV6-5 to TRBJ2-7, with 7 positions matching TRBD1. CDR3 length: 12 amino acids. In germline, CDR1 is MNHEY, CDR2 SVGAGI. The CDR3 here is CASSLRGQFWNF. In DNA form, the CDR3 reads TGTGCCAGCAGTTTACGGGGACAGTTTTGGAACTTC.

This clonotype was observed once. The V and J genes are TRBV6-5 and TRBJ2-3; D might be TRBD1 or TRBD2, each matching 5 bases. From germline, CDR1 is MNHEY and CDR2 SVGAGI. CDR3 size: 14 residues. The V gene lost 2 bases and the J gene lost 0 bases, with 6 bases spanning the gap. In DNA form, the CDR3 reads TGTGCCAGCAGTTACCGGGACAGCACAGATACGCAGTATTTT. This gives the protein CASSYRDSTDTQYF.

The CDR3, as DNA: TGTGCCTGGAGAGCCCCGTCGGTGGACTGGTCTTACGAGCAGTACTTC. It is translated as CAWRAPSVDWSYEQYF. The rearrangement joins TRBV30 to TRBJ2-7, with TRBD2 as a possible D gene (5 bases). Between the trimmed V and J ends, which lost 3 bases and 4 bases, there was a span of 22 bases. Per the germline V gene, CDR1 is GTSNPN and CDR2 is SVGIG (reference sequence). The CDR3 has 16 amino acids. Looking up the rest from reference TRBV30 and TRBJ2-7 gives the full variable domain: SQTIHQWPATLVQPVGSPLSLECTVEGTSNPNLYWYRQAAGRGLQLLFYSVGIGQISSEVPQNLSASRPQDRQFILSSKKLLLSDSGFYLCAWRAPSVDWSYEQYFGPGTRLTVT.

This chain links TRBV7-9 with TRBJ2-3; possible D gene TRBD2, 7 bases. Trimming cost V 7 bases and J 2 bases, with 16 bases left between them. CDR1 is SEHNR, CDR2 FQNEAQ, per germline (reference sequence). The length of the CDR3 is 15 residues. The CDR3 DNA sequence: TGTGCCAGCACCCCGGGGGGCAGAACCACAGATACGCAGTATTTT. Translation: CASTPGGRTTDTQYF.

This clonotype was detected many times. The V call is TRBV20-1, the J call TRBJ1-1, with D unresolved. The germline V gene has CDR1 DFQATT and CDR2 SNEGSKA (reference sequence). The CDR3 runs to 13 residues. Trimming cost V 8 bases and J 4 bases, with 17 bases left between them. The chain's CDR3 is CSTVNQAGTEAFF. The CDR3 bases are TGCAGTACCGTCAACCAGGCGGGCACTGAAGCTTTCTTT.

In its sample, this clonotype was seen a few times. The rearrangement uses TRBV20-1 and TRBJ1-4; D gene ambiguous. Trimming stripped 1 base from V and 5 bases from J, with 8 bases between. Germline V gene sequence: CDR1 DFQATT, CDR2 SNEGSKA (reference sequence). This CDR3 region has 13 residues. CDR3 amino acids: CSARARPNEKLFF. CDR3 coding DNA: TGCAGTGCTAGAGCTAGGCCAAATGAAAAACTGTTTTTT.

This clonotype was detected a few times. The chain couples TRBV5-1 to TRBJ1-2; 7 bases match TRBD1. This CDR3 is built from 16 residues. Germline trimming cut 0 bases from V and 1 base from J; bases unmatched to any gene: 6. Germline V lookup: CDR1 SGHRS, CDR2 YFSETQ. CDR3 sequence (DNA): TGCGCCAGCAGCTTGGCGGACAGGAGAATTAACTATGGCTACACCTTC. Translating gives CASSLADRRINYGYTF.

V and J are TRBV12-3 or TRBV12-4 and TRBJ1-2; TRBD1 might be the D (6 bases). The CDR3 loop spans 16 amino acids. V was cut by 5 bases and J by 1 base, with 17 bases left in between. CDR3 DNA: TGTGCCAGCAGTCCCGGACAGCGCATTATTAACTATGGCTACACCTTC. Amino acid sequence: CASSPGQRIINYGYTF.

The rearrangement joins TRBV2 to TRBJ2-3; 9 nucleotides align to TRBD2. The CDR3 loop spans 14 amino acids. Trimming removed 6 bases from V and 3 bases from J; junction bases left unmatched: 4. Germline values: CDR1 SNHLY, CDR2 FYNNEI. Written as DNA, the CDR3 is TGTGCCAGCAGGGGGACTAGCCTTACAGATACGCAGTATTTT. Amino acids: CASRGTSLTDTQYF. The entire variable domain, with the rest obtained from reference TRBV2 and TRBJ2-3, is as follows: EPEVTQTPSHQVTQMGQEVILRCVPISNHLYFYWYRQILGQKVEFLVSFYNNEISEKSEIFDDQFSVERPDGSNFTLKIRSTKLEDSAMYFCASRGTSLTDTQYFGPGTRLTVL.

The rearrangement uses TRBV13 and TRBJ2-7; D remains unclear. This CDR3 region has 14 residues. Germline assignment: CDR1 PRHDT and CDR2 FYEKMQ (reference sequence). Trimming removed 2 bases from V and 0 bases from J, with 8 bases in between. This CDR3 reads CASSLRRSSYEQYF. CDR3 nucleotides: TGTGCCAGCAGCTTACGGCGAAGCTCCTACGAGCAGTACTTC.

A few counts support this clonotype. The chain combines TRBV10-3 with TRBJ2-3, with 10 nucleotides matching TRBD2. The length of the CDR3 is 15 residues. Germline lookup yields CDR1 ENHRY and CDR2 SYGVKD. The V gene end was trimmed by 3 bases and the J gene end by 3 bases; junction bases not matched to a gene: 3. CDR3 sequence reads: CAISDPSGSTDTQYF. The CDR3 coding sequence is TGTGCCATCAGTGACCCTAGCGGGAGTACAGATACGCAGTATTTT.

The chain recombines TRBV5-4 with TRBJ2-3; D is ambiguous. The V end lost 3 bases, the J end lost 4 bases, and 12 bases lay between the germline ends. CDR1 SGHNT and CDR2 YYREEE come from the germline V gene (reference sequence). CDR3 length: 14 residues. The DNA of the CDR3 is TGTGCCAGCAGCTGGCAGGAGATGGCAGATACGCAGTATTTT. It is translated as CASSWQEMADTQYF.

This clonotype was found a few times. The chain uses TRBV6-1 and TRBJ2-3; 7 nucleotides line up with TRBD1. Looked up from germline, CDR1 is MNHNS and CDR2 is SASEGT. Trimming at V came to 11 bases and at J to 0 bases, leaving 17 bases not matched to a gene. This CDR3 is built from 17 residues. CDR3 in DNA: TGTGCCGGAACCCGGGACAGCCTCCACTCTAGCACAGATACGCAGTATTTT. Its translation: CAGTRDSLHSSTDTQYF.